The 21 T cell receptor beta chains given below trace back to one sample, sequenced in a study of blood T cell repertoires in COVID-19. The method was immunoSEQ multiplex PCR; TCRdb's version includes in-frame clones alone and lacks a portion of them. The repertoire holds about 230,000 clones, with approximately 89% as singletons. Material for sequencing was PBMCs or T cells enriched from blood (not recorded which). Source of these receptors: a middle-aged woman with acute COVID-19.

The chain employs TRBV5-8 and TRBJ1-5, with D maybe TRBD1 (6 bases). Trimming took off 7 bases at V and 0 bases at J, with 17 bases between the two ends. Per germline, CDR1 SGHTS and CDR2 YDEGEE. CDR3 length: 16 residues. This CDR3 reads CASSGGGAFSNQPQHF. CDR3 sequence (DNA): TGTGCCAGCTCCGGAGGGGGGGCTTTTAGCAATCAGCCCCAGCATTTT.

V gene TRBV7-2 combines with J gene TRBJ1-5, with D possibly TRBD1 on 5 matching bases. The CDR3 contains 15 residues. The V and J ends lost 3 bases and 0 bases respectively, with 9 bases between them. Per the germline V gene, CDR1 is SGHTA and CDR2 is FQGNSA. The CDR3 DNA sequence: TGTGCCAGCAGCTTGGGGGGGACTAGCAATCAGCCCCAGCATTTT. This encodes CASSLGGTSNQPQHF.

This clone turned up a few times. In nucleotides, the CDR3 is TGTGCCAGCAGCCAAGATCCCCCGCCGAGTAGGCCCCAGCATTTT. As protein: CASSQDPPPSRPQHF. The V call is TRBV3-1 (or the pseudogene TRBV3-2), the J call TRBJ1-5; D ambiguous. The CDR3 is 15 amino acids. From germline, CDR1 is LGHDT and CDR2 YNNKEL (reference sequence). The V and J ends lost 0 bases and 9 bases respectively, with 15 bases between them.

The chain uses TRBV6-5 and TRBJ2-5; D unresolved. Germline V gene sequence: CDR1 MNHEY, CDR2 SVGAGI. V lost 0 bases and J 0 bases, leaving 5 bases between the germline ends. This CDR3 has 14 residues. This CDR3 is CASSYSYYQETQYF. The CDR3 bases are TGTGCCAGCAGTTACTCTTATTACCAAGAGACCCAGTACTTC.

The chain combines TRBV5-6 with TRBJ1-2; D is undetermined. V lost 1 base and J lost 2, with 6 bases in between. Germline V gene sequence: CDR1 SGHDT, CDR2 YYEEEE. The length of the CDR3 is 13 residues. CDR3 in DNA: TGTGCCAGCAGCTTGCCAGTCAACTATGGCTACACCTTC. This codes for CASSLPVNYGYTF.

This clone came up once. Other nucleotide sequences in the sample specify the same CDR3. Here the CDR3 reads CASSITGNTEAFF. In nucleotides, the CDR3 is TGTGCCAGTAGTATTACAGGGAACACTGAAGCTTTCTTT. The chain uses TRBV19 and TRBJ1-1, with a tentative D call TRBD1 (5 bases). The germline CDR1 and CDR2 sequences are LNHDA and SQIVND (reference sequence). V was pared by 3 bases and J by 1 base, with 6 bases between. The CDR3 is 13 amino acids.

The V and J genes are TRBV27 and TRBJ1-2; D is perhaps TRBD1 (6 bases). The CDR3 is made up of 13 amino acids. V gave up 4 bases and J gave up 4 bases, with 10 bases separating them. Germline V gene sequence: CDR1 MNHEY, CDR2 SMNVEV (reference sequence). The CDR3 DNA is TGTGCCAGCAGTTCCACAGGGATCTATGGCTACACCTTC. This codes for CASSSTGIYGYTF.

The V call is TRBV5-4, the J call TRBJ2-3; 8 bases are shared with TRBD2. Trimming cost V 0 bases and J 2 bases; bases outside gene matches: 5. Looked up from germline, CDR1 is SGHNT and CDR2 is YYREEE (reference sequence). This CDR3 is 16 amino acids long. The chain's CDR3 is CASSLGGGLHTDTQYF. The CDR3 DNA sequence: TGTGCCAGCAGCTTGGGCGGGGGGCTTCACACAGATACGCAGTATTTT.

This clone was seen only once. The rearrangement uses TRBV5-1 and TRBJ2-2; weak D call: TRBD2 (6 bases). CDR1 is SGHRS, CDR2 YFSETQ, per germline. The CDR3 extends over 14 amino acids. V lost 1 base to trimming and J lost 6 bases, with 10 bases between them. The CDR3 DNA follows: TGCGCCAGCAGCTTGAGGCTAGCGTCCGGGGAGCTGTTTTTT. Residues: CASSLRLASGELFF.

This chain links TRBV19 with TRBJ2-1; D is possibly TRBD2 (5 bases). The V end was cut by 5 bases, the J end by 2 bases, with 10 bases between. The CDR3 covers 14 residues. From germline, CDR1 is LNHDA and CDR2 SQIVND (reference sequence). As DNA, the CDR3 is TGTGCCAGTAGTTTCGTCGGGGCCTACAATGAGCAGTTCTTC. It specifies CASSFVGAYNEQFF.

The chain combines TRBV12-3 or TRBV12-4 with TRBJ2-5; D might be TRBD1 (5 bases). CDR3 size: 13 residues. The V end was cut by 4 bases, the J end by 1 base, with 7 bases between. The CDR3 DNA follows: TGTGCCAGCAGTTATGACAGCCAAGAGACCCAGTACTTC. Its translation is CASSYDSQETQYF.

This clone was counted once. This chain links TRBV9 with TRBJ2-1, with D possibly being TRBD2 (6 bases). The CDR3 is made up of 15 amino acids. Trimming cost V 4 bases and J 5 bases, with 16 bases left between them. Germline V gene sequence: CDR1 SGDLS, CDR2 YYNGEE. CDR3 DNA: TGTGCCAGCAGCCCTAGGACTACCTGGGACAATGAGCAGTTCTTC. Translation: CASSPRTTWDNEQFF.

This chain connects TRBV10-3 to TRBJ1-6; no definite D call. CDR1 is ENHRY and CDR2 is SYGVKD in the germline V gene. This CDR3 region has 12 residues. The V end lost 3 bases, the J end lost 14 bases, and 11 bases lay between the germline ends. Here the CDR3 reads CAISDLGSALHF. The CDR3 bases are TGTGCCATCAGTGATCTCGGGTCGGCCCTCCACTTT.

The V call is TRBV24-1, the J call TRBJ1-3; D is ambiguous. With 6 bases removed from V and 0 bases from J, the gap between germline ends came to 5 bases. This CDR3 comprises 13 residues. Germline CDR1 is KGHDR and CDR2 is SFDVKD. CDR3 sequence: CATSRGSGNTIYF. The CDR3 DNA is TGTGCCACCAGTCGGGGCTCTGGAAACACCATATATTTT.

The CDR3: CATDLGGEQFF. The CDR3 nucleotides are TGTGCCACCGACCTGGGAGGGGAGCAGTTCTTC. The J gene is TRBJ2-1, the V gene TRBV24-1; 7 nucleotides align to TRBD2. The V and J ends lost 9 bases and 10 bases, in that order; junction bases with no gene match: 5. In germline, CDR1 is KGHDR, CDR2 SFDVKD. The CDR3 is 11 amino acids.

This chain uses TRBV5-4 with TRBJ1-6, with unresolved D. Trimming cost V 0 bases and J 9 bases, with 7 bases left between them. Germline V gene sequence: CDR1 SGHNT, CDR2 YYREEE (reference sequence). The CDR3 is made up of 13 amino acids. CDR3 sequence: CASSLDRSSPLHF. CDR3 nucleotide sequence: TGTGCCAGCAGCTTGGACCGGAGTTCACCCCTCCACTTT.

The chain combines TRBV19 with TRBJ1-2; D ambiguous. The CDR3 length is 16 residues. Deletions cut 6 bases from V and 1 base from J, with 18 bases between. From germline, CDR1 is LNHDA and CDR2 SQIVND (reference sequence). The chain's CDR3 is CASSAQSGYLNYGYTF. CDR3 in DNA: TGTGCCAGTAGCGCACAGTCTGGCTATCTTAACTATGGCTACACCTTC.

The chain recombines TRBV6-5 with TRBJ2-5; 7 bases are a match to TRBD2. CDR1 is MNHEY and CDR2 is SVGAGI in the germline V gene. V lost 2 bases and J lost 1; bases outside the gene matches: 7. This CDR3 has 16 residues. CDR3 DNA sequence: TGTGCCAGCAGTTACATAAGCGGGGATCCCCAAGAGACCCAGTACTTC. Translating gives CASSYISGDPQETQYF.

In DNA, the CDR3 is TGCGCCAGCAGGTTTTCTAGACTACGCACAGATACGCAGTATTTT. This translates into CASRFSRLRTDTQYF. The chain recombines TRBV5-1 with TRBJ2-3, with D possibly being TRBD2 (5 bases). Trimming removed 5 bases at V and 1 base at J, with 14 bases between. CDR3 length: 15 residues. Per germline, CDR1 SGHRS and CDR2 YFSETQ.

The chain recombines TRBV24-1 with TRBJ2-1, with 9 bases fitting TRBD1. The V and J ends lost 4 bases and 0 bases, in that order; junction bases with no gene match: 9. Germline CDR1 reads KGHDR; CDR2 reads SFDVKD. The CDR3 has 18 amino acids. CDR3: CATSDPGTGTSSYNEQFF. DNA for the CDR3: TGTGCCACCAGTGACCCCGGGACAGGGACAAGCTCCTACAATGAGCAGTTCTTC.

The CDR3: CASSLQRTNTGELFF. CDR3 DNA sequence: TGCGCCAGCAGCTTGCAGCGAACGAACACCGGGGAGCTGTTTTTT. The chain carries TRBV5-1 and TRBJ2-2, with unresolved D. V was cut by 1 base and J by 0 bases, with 7 bases left in between. CDR1 is SGHRS, CDR2 YFSETQ, per germline. The CDR3 spans 15 residues.